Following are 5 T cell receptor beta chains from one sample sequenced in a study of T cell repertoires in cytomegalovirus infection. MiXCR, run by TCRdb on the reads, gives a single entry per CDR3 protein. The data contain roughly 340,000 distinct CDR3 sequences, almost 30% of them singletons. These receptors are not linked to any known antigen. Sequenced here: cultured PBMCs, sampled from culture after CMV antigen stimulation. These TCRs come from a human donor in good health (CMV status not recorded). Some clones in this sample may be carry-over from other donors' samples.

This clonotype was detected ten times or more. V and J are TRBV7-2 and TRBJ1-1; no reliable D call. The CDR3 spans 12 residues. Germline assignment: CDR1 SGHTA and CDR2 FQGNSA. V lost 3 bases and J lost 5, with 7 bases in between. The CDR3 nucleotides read TGTGCCAGCAGCTTTTCCCGGACTGAAGCTTTCTTT. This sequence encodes CASSFSRTEAFF.

This CDR3 is CASSSGVVAFF. The CDR3 DNA sequence: TGTGCCAGCAGCTCCGGGGTGGTCGCTTTCTTT. The chain joins TRBV7-2 to TRBJ1-1, with unresolved D. Germline assignment: CDR1 SGHTA and CDR2 FQGNSA. The V and J ends lost 4 bases and 11 bases respectively, with 11 bases between them. This CDR3 has 11 amino acids.

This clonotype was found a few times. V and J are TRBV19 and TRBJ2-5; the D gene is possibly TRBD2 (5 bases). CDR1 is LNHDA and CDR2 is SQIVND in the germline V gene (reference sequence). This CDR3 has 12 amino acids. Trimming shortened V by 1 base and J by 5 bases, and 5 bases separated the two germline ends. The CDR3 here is CASSIGGETQYF. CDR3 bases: TGTGCCAGTAGTATAGGAGGGGAGACCCAGTACTTC.

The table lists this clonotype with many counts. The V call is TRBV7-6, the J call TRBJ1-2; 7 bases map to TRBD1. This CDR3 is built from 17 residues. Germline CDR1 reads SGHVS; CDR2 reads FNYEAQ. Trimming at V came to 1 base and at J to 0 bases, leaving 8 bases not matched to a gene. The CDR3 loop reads CASSLGAGGRSNYGYTF. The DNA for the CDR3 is TGTGCCAGCAGCTTAGGGGCAGGGGGACGCTCTAACTATGGCTACACCTTC. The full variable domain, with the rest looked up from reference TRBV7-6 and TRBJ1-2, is GAGVSQSPRYKVTKRGQDVALRCDPISGHVSLYWYRQALGQGPEFLTYFNYEAQQDKSGLPNDRFSAERPEGSISTLTIQRTEQRDSAMYRCASSLGAGGRSNYGYTFGSGTRLTVV.

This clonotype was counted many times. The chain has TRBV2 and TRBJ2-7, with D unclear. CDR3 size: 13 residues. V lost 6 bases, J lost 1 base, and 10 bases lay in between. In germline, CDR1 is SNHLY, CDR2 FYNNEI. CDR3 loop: CASRSGPSYEQYF. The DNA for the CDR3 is TGTGCCAGCAGATCCGGGCCGTCCTACGAGCAGTACTTC.